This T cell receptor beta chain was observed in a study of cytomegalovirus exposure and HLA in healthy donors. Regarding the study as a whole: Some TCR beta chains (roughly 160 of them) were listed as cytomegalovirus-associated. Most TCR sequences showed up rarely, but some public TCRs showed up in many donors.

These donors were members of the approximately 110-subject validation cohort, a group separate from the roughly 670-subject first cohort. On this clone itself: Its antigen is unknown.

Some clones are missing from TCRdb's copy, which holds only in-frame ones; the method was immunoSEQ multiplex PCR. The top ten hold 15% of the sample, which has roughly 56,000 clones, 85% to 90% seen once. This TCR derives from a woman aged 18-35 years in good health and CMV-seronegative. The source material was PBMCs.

CDR3 bases: TGTGCCAGCAGCACTAGACAGGGATACACAGATACGCAGTATTTT. It is translated as CASSTRQGYTDTQYF. The rearrangement links TRBV7-2 to TRBJ2-3; 7 bases fit TRBD1. Unmatched junction bases numbered 7, after V lost 5 bases and J lost 2 bases. This CDR3 has 15 amino acids. Looked up from germline, CDR1 is SGHTA and CDR2 is FQGNSA.